These 25 T cell receptor beta chains came from one sample sequenced in a study of T-cell reconstitution after alpha-beta-depleted transplantation in children. This sample's TCRbeta library carried unique molecular identifier barcodes. TCRdb reprocessed the PCR reads via MiXCR and lists one record per CDR3 protein. The table has some 78,000 distinct CDR3 sequences, 11% to 15% seen once. This material consisted of PBMCs, mostly from graft donor cells, taken 180 days after TCRalphabeta/CD19-depleted stem cell transplant. The receptors were gathered from a male patient aged 2-15 years who had a stem cell transplant for acute lymphoblastic leukemia, so the T cells may come from the graft donor.

This clonotype was counted only a few times. V gene TRBV18 combines with J gene TRBJ2-5, with D perhaps matching TRBD1 (5 bases). The CDR3 extends over 12 amino acids. Per germline, CDR1 KGHSH and CDR2 LQKENI. Trimming stripped 6 bases from V and 4 bases from J, with 9 bases between. The chain's CDR3 is CASSEGAETQYF. The CDR3 DNA is TGTGCCAGCTCCGAAGGGGCAGAGACCCAGTACTTC.

V and J are TRBV20-1 and TRBJ2-7, with 8 bases identical to TRBD1. Germline V gene lookup returns CDR1 DFQATT and CDR2 SNEGSKA (reference sequence). The CDR3 sequence is 13 residues long. Germline trimming cut 5 bases from V and 4 bases from J; bases unmatched to any gene: 7. The CDR3 DNA reads TGCAGTGCTCGGCGGACAGGGCTATACGAGCAGTACTTC. Translated: CSARRTGLYEQYF.

This clonotype was picked up a small number of times. The V call is TRBV11-1, the J call TRBJ2-7; 7 bases align to TRBD2. From germline, CDR1 is SGHAT and CDR2 FQDESV (reference sequence). After removal of 2 bases from V and 2 bases from J, the junction contained 9 bases not matched to a gene. The CDR3 runs 16 residues. The CDR3 sequence: CASSLRPSGRPYEQYF. In DNA form, the CDR3 reads TGTGCCAGCAGCTTACGTCCTAGCGGCCGGCCCTACGAGCAGTACTTC.

This clonotype has at least ten counts. The chain recombines TRBV7-3 with TRBJ2-3, with TRBD2 matching over 9 bases. With V trimmed by 3 bases and J by 5 bases, 6 bases remained unmatched. CDR1 and CDR2 (germline): SGHTA, FQGTGA. CDR3 length: 15 amino acids. The CDR3 DNA reads TGTGCCAGCAGCTTGGGGTCTAGCGGGATAGATACGCAGTATTTT. It encodes CASSLGSSGIDTQYF.

The J gene is TRBJ2-2, the V gene TRBV3-1; 10 nucleotides match TRBD2. This CDR3 comprises 17 residues. Germline loops: CDR1 LGHDT, CDR2 YNNKEL (reference sequence). Trimming cost V 2 bases and J 1 base; bases outside gene matches: 4. For the CDR3, the DNA is TGTGCCAGCAGCCAACGCCGGACTAGCGGGAACACCGGGGAGCTGTTTTTT. It yields the protein CASSQRRTSGNTGELFF.

This clonotype occurred many times. The V and J genes are TRBV20-1 and TRBJ2-5; D is unresolved. Germline assignment: CDR1 DFQATT and CDR2 SNEGSKA (reference sequence). Trimming took 1 base from V and 5 from J, leaving 11 bases between them. The CDR3 sequence is 13 residues long. CDR3 nucleotide sequence: TGCAGTGCTAGAGCCACACGGTTTGAGACCCAGTACTTC. It encodes CSARATRFETQYF.

This clonotype has a handful of counts. A single base separates this from a much larger clone, so it may be a read error. V is TRBV12-3 or TRBV12-4 and J is TRBJ2-3; D unresolved. The ends were cut back, 2 bases at V and 5 bases at J, with 2 bases in the middle. The CDR3 has 11 amino acids. This CDR3 is CASSLIDTQYF. For the CDR3, the DNA is TGTGCCAGCAGTTTAATAGATACGCAGTATTTT.

This clonotype appeared many times. The chain combines TRBV29-1 with TRBJ2-5; TRBD1 agrees at 9 bases. J gave up 2 bases and V 6 bases, and 7 bases lay outside the gene matches. The germline V gene has CDR1 SQVTM and CDR2 ANQGSEA. The CDR3 is made up of 14 amino acids. CDR3 in DNA: TGCAGCGTGAGGGACAGGGTCCTTCAAGAGACCCAGTACTTC. This gives the protein CSVRDRVLQETQYF.

This chain links TRBV4-1 with TRBJ2-3; no firm D call. CDR1 and CDR2 (germline): MGHRA, YSYEKL. The CDR3 runs to 12 residues. V was shortened by 3 bases and J by 6 bases, with 7 bases between the two germline ends. The CDR3 region has the DNA TGCGCCAGCAGCCAGATGGAGGATACGCAGTATTTT. It codes for CASSQMEDTQYF.

V is TRBV28 and J is TRBJ1-5, with D unclear. CDR1 is MDHEN, CDR2 SYDVKM, per germline. The CDR3 is made up of 15 amino acids. V was clipped by 2 bases and J by 5 bases, with 13 bases between them. CDR3 protein: CASSLNGRADQPQHF. DNA of the CDR3: TGTGCCAGCAGTTTAAACGGACGCGCCGATCAGCCCCAGCATTTT.

As concerns this clonotype: Sequence at one end of the junction differs from germline and may be a read error. The V call is TRBV20-1, the J call TRBJ2-6; 8 positions match TRBD1. The CDR3 is 16 amino acids. CDR1 is DFQATT and CDR2 is SNEGSKA in the germline V gene (reference sequence). As DNA, the CDR3 is TGCTGTGCTCCAGGGGGCGCATTCGTTGGGGCCAACGTCCTGACTTTC. Protein sequence: CCAPGGAFVGANVLTF.

The genes are TRBV21-1 and TRBJ2-7; the D call of TRBD2 is as the table states it, not checked on the DNA. TRBV21-1 is listed as a pseudogene. The CDR3 covers 12 residues. The CDR3 sequence: CPSAGGPYEQHF. DNA for the CDR3: TGTCCCTCCGCGGGTGGGCCCTACGAGCAGCACTTC.

The J gene is TRBJ2-3, the V gene TRBV27, with D possibly being TRBD1 (5 bases). The V gene's germline CDR1 is MNHEY and CDR2 SMNVEV (reference sequence). The CDR3 is made up of 12 amino acids. V was shortened by 8 bases and J by 4 bases, with 10 bases between the two germline ends. CDR3 in amino acids: CASGLGADTQYF. For the CDR3, the DNA is TGTGCCAGCGGATTAGGGGCAGATACGCAGTATTTT.

The chain employs TRBV5-1 and TRBJ2-5; a possible D gene is TRBD2 (5 bases). Trimming took off 4 bases at V and 5 bases at J, with 15 bases between the two ends. Germline V lookup: CDR1 SGHRS, CDR2 YFSETQ. The CDR3 is 14 amino acids. The CDR3 here is CASSPGRPRETQYF. The DNA of the CDR3 is TGCGCCAGCAGCCCGGGAAGGCCGCGGGAGACCCAGTACTTC.

V usage is TRBV12-3 or TRBV12-4 and J usage is TRBJ2-3, with a weak D call TRBD2 (5 bases). CDR3 length equals 15 residues. Trimming removed 1 base from V and 3 bases from J, with 11 bases in between. Written as DNA, the CDR3 is TGTGCCAGCAGTTTAGATGGGAGTGGGACAGATACGCAGTATTTT. Translated: CASSLDGSGTDTQYF.

This clonotype has only a few counts. The chain links TRBV5-1 to TRBJ2-3; the D gene is possibly TRBD2 (6 bases). The length of the CDR3 is 13 residues. Trimming removed 0 bases at V and 5 bases at J, with 7 bases between. CDR1 is SGHRS and CDR2 is YFSETQ in the germline V gene. The CDR3 reads CASSLGRGDTQYF. The CDR3 DNA reads as TGCGCCAGCAGCTTGGGGAGGGGAGATACGCAGTATTTT. Using reference TRBV5-1 and TRBJ2-3 for the parts outside the CDR3, the full variable domain is KAGVTQTPRYLIKTRGQQVTLSCSPISGHRSVSWYQQTPGQGLQFLFEYFSETQRNKGNFPGRFSGRQFSNSRSEMNVSTLELGDSALYLCASSLGRGDTQYFGPGTRLTVL.

A word on this clonotype: Possible read error: a much larger clone is one base away. The chain uses TRBV10-3 and TRBJ2-5, with TRBD1 identical over 7 bases. Germline trimming cut 7 bases from V and 5 bases from J; bases unmatched to any gene: 7. The CDR3 consists of 13 residues. Germline loops: CDR1 ENHRY, CDR2 SYGVKD. CDR3 coding DNA: TGTGCCATCAAAGGGGGCTCAGGGGAGACCCAGTACTTC. Amino acids: CAIKGGSGETQYF.

This clonotype was seen many times. The chain combines TRBV27 with TRBJ1-5, with D uncertain. Trimming removed 6 bases at V and 3 bases at J, with 15 bases between. The germline V gene encodes CDR1 MNHEY and CDR2 SMNVEV (reference sequence). The CDR3 has 15 residues. The CDR3 DNA reads as TGTGCCAGCAGCCGGCGTGACGGCTACAATCAGCCCCAGCATTTT. It specifies CASSRRDGYNQPQHF.

Many counts were recorded for this clonotype. This chain uses TRBV7-3 with TRBJ2-7, with 9 positions matching TRBD2. This CDR3 has 15 residues. The germline gives CDR1 SGHTA, CDR2 FQGTGA. With V trimmed by 0 bases and J by 4 bases, 4 bases remained unmatched. The chain's CDR3 is CASSLTSGRQYEQYF. The DNA of the CDR3 is TGTGCCAGCAGCTTAACTAGCGGGAGACAGTACGAGCAGTACTTC.

This chain links TRBV6-1 with TRBJ2-3; 9 bases are shared with TRBD1. V lost 5 bases, J lost 4 bases, and 7 bases stayed unmatched. The CDR3 is made up of 15 amino acids. Germline assignment: CDR1 MNHNS and CDR2 SASEGT. CDR3 loop: CASSLGTGLSDTQYF. The CDR3 DNA follows: TGTGCCAGCAGTCTTGGGACAGGGTTATCAGATACGCAGTATTTT.

This clonotype was detected only a few times. The rearrangement uses TRBV7-8 and TRBJ2-1; TRBD2 agrees at 8 bases. V was pared by 2 bases and J by 9 bases, with 15 bases of the junction left unmatched. Germline loops: CDR1 SGHVS, CDR2 FQNEAQ. The CDR3 extends over 17 amino acids. Here the CDR3 reads CASSLWIAGSYSGEQFF. CDR3 coding DNA: TGTGCCAGCAGCTTATGGATAGCGGGGTCTTACAGTGGTGAGCAGTTCTTC.

This clonotype was seen ten or more times. The genes are TRBV12-3 or TRBV12-4 and TRBJ2-2; D is ambiguous. Deletions cut 6 bases from V and 4 bases from J, with 12 bases between. This CDR3 has 14 residues. The DNA of the CDR3 is TGTGCCAGCAGCCCCGGACGGGCCACCGGGGAGCTGTTTTTT. This sequence encodes CASSPGRATGELFF.

This clonotype was observed many times. The rearrangement uses TRBV29-1 and TRBJ2-3, with 9 bases lining up with TRBD1. V gave up 7 bases and J gave up 2 bases; unmatched junction bases: 10. Germline V gene data show CDR1 as SQVTM and CDR2 as ANQGSEA. The length of the CDR3 is 15 residues. CDR3 coding DNA: TGCAGCGCCCCCGTTACAGGGGGCCTCACAGATACGCAGTATTTT. It translates to CSAPVTGGLTDTQYF.

The chain combines TRBV7-9 with TRBJ2-3; D is uncertain. CDR3 length: 11 amino acids. Trimming took off 3 bases at V and 8 bases at J, with 6 bases between the two ends. Germline V gene data show CDR1 as SEHNR and CDR2 as FQNEAQ (reference sequence). CDR3 region: CASSLTRTQYF. The CDR3 DNA is TGTGCCAGCAGCTTGACGCGTACGCAGTATTTT.

The chain uses TRBV24-1 and TRBJ2-2, with a tentative D call TRBD2 (5 bases). CDR3 length equals 14 residues. Trimming removed 4 bases at V and 4 bases at J, with 9 bases between. The germline CDR1 and CDR2 sequences are KGHDR and SFDVKD. CDR3 sequence reads: CATSELAGTGELFF. As DNA, the CDR3 is TGTGCCACCAGTGAGCTAGCTGGCACCGGGGAGCTGTTTTTT.